This TCR beta chain was recorded in a study of molecular identifiers for immune sequencing clone quantification. Many counts were recorded for this clonotype. TCRdb analysed the PCR reads with MiXCR anew, one entry per CDR3 protein. The sample holds 300,000 to 400,000 distinct CDR3 sequences, roughly a fifth seen once. V lost 2 bases to trimming and J lost 5 bases, with 11 bases between them. Germline loops: CDR1 MNHEY, CDR2 SVGEGT. The CDR3 is 14 residues long. The receptor's source is a human donor in good health. Some libraries in this study had Jurkat cell RNA spiked in. The chain is built from TRBV6-2 or TRBV6-3 and TRBJ2-3; the D is unclear. The sample comprised naive CD8+ T cells from blood, with Jurkat cell RNA spiked in. Subset: FACS-sorted CD8+CD4-CCR7+CD45RA+ naive T cells. CDR3 region: CASSYNPTQDTQYF. The CDR3 region has the DNA TGTGCCAGCAGTTACAACCCCACGCAAGATACGCAGTATTTT.